This T cell receptor (beta chain) was documented in a study of cytomegalovirus exposure and HLA in healthy donors. Study results and limitations: Earlier analysis found most TCR beta V segments productive about 90% or about 30% of the time.

The germline V gene encodes CDR1 SGHAT and CDR2 FQNNGV. The CDR3 runs 12 residues. V dropped 2 bases and J dropped 10 bases, with 11 bases sitting between them. In the PCR, 60 Vbeta and 13 Jbeta primers were used. Sequencing used immunoSEQ multiplex PCR; TCRdb keeps in-frame clones, though not all of them. The data contain around 180,000 clones, 65% to 85% of them singletons. This clone has only a few counts. Its matching antigen is unknown. Sequencing used PBMCs. The source is a woman in her 30s in good health and CMV-seropositive. The J gene is TRBJ1-1, the V gene TRBV11-2; no definite D call. The CDR3 DNA follows: TGTGCCAGCAGCTTAAAAGCCCTGAGAGCTTTCTTT. Encoded protein: CASSLKALRAFF.